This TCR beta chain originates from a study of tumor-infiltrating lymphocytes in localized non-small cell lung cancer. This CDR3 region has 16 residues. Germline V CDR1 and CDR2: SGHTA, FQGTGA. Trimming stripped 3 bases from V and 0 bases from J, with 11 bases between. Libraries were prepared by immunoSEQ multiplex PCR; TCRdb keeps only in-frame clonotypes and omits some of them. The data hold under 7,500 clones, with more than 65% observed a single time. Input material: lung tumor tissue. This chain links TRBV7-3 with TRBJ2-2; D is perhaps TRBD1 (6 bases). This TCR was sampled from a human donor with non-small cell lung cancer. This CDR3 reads CASSLYRDTNTGELFF. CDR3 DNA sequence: TGTGCCAGCAGCTTGTACAGGGACACGAACACCGGGGAGCTGTTTTTT.